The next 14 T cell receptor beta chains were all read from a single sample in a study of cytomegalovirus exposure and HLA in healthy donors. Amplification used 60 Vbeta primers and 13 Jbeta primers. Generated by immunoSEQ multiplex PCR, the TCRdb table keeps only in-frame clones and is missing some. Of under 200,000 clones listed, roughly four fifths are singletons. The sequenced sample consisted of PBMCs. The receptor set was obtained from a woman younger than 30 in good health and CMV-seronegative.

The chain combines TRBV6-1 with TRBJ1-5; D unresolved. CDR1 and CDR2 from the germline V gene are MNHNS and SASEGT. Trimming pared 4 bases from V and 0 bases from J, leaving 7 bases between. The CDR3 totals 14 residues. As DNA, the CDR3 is TGTGCCAGCAGTGTAAAAAATAGCAATCAGCCCCAGCATTTT. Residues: CASSVKNSNQPQHF.

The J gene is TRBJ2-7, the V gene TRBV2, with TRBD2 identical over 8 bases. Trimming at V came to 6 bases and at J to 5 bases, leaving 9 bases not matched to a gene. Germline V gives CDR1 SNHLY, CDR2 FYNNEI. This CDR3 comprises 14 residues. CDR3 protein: CASRFGLAKHEQYF. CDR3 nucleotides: TGTGCCAGCAGATTTGGACTAGCCAAACACGAGCAGTACTTC.

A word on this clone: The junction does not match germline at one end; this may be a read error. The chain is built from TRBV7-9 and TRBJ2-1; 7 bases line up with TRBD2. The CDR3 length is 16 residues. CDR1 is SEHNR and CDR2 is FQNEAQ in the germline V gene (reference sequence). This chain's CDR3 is CSSSRSGAGVYNEQFF. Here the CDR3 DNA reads TGTTCCAGCAGCCGAAGCGGGGCCGGGGTCTACAATGAGCAGTTCTTC.

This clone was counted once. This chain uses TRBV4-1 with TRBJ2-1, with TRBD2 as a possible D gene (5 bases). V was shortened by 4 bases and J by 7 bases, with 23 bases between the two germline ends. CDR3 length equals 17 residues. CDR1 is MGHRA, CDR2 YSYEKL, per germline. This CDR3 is CASSLPPEEAVVNEQFF. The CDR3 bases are TGCGCCAGCAGCCTTCCCCCGGAAGAAGCGGTAGTAAATGAGCAGTTCTTC.

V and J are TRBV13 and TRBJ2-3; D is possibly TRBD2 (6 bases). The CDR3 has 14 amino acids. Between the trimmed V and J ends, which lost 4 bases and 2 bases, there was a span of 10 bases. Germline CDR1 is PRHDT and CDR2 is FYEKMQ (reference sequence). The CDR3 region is CASSSGTHTDTQYF. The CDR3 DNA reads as TGTGCCAGCAGCTCGGGGACTCACACAGATACGCAGTATTTT.

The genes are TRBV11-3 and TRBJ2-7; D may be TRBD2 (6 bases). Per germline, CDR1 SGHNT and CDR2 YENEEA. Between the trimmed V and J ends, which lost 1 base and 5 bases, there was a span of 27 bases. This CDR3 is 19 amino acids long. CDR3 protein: CASSLGVGGFWFGRDEQYV. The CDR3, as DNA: TGTGCCAGCAGCTTAGGGGTGGGAGGCTTCTGGTTCGGGCGGGACGAGCAGTACGTC.

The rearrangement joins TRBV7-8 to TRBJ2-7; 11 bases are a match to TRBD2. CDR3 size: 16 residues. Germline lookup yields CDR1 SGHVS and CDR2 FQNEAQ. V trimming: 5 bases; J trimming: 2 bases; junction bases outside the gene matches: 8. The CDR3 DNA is TGTGCCAGCAGCCATTTACTAGCGGGAGCGGCCTACGAGCAGTACTTC. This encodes CASSHLLAGAAYEQYF.

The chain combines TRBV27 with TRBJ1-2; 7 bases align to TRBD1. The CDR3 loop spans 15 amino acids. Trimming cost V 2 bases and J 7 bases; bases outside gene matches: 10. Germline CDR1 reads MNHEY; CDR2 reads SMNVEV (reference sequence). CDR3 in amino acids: CASSLRLRQGGGYTF. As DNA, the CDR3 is TGTGCCAGCAGTTTAAGGTTGAGACAGGGTGGTGGCTACACCTTC.

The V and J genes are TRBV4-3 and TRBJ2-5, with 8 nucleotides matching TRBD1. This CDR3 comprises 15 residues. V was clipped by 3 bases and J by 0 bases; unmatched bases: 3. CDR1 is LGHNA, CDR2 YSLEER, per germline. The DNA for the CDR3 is TGCGCCAGCAGCCACGACAGGGGTTACCAAGAGACCCAGTACTTC. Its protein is CASSHDRGYQETQYF.

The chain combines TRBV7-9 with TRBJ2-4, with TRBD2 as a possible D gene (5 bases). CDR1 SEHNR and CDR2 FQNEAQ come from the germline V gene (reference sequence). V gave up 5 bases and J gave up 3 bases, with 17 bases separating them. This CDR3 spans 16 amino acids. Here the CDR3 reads CASSPSGPRGKNIQYF. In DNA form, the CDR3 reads TGTGCCAGCAGCCCTTCCGGGCCTCGGGGCAAAAACATTCAGTACTTC.

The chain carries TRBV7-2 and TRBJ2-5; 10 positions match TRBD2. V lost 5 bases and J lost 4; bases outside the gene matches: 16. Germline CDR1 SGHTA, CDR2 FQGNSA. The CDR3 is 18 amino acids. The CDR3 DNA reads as TGTGCCAGCAGCCTCCAGCGCGCAGCGGGAGGGCGGGTAGAGACCCAGTACTTC. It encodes CASSLQRAAGGRVETQYF.

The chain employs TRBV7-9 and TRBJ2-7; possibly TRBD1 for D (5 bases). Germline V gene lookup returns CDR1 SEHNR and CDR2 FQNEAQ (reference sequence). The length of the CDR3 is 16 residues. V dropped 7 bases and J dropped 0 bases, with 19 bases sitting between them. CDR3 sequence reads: CASTLGAGLSSYEQYF. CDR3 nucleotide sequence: TGTGCCAGCACCCTTGGGGCAGGGTTATCCTCCTACGAGCAGTACTTC.

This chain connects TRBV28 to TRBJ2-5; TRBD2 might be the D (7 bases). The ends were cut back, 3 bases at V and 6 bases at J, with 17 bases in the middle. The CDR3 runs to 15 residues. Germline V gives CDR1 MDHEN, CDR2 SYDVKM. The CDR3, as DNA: TGTGCCAGCAGTTTGTGGGGGGGAGGGGGGAAGACCCAGTACTTC. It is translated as CASSLWGGGGKTQYF.

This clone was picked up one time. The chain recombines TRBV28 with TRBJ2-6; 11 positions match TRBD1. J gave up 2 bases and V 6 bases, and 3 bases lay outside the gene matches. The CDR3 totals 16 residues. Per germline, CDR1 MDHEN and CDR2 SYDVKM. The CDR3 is CASSGQGAPGANVLTF. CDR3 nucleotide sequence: TGTGCCAGCAGCGGACAGGGGGCTCCTGGGGCCAACGTCCTGACTTTC. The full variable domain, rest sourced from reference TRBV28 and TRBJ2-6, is DVKVTQSSRYLVKRTGEKVFLECVQDMDHENMFWYRQDPGLGLRLIYFSYDVKMKEKGDIPEGYSVSREKKERFSLILESASTNQTSMYLCASSGQGAPGANVLTFGAGSRLTVL.